This TCR beta chain derives from a study of tumor and adjacent non-tumor tissue in lung cancer listed by TCRdb under 2018. About the investigation overall: By cancer type, the cohort comprised 12 adenocarcinoma patients, a couple of squamous cell carcinoma patients and 1 small cell lung cancer patient. TCRbeta CDR3 sequencing was performed on under 35 paired specimens, with one tumor sample and one normal lung sample collected per patient. The roughly 15 patients were aged roughly 31 to 85 years, included ten or so men and 5 women, and had TNM stage I to III disease. The study compared bulk TCRbeta repertoires between lung tumor tissue and matched distant non-tumor lung tissue from fewer than 19 lung cancer patients. A total of some 130 million productive TCRbeta reads were generated by sequencing, corresponding to an average of roughly 4.1 million reads per sample.

The paper's findings and limits, for the study overall: The top 100 clones accounted for a significantly larger cumulative portion of the repertoire in normal lung than in tumor tissue. TCR diversity (inverse Simpson) was significantly higher in tumor than in normal lung tissue (around 460 vs 160, P = 0.0075, Mann-Whitney U test). With only roughly 14 patients in the cohort, the authors noted that larger samples and more detailed clinical data are needed. The sequencing platform is not named in the methods, and unique molecular identifiers are not mentioned. TCR diversity was significantly higher in younger patients, and higher tumor TCR diversity was associated with shorter overall and disease-free survival. Because peripheral blood was not sequenced, the blood TCRbeta repertoires of the lung cancer patients in the study went unexamined.

Concerning this clonotype: Its binding antigen is unknown. No base quality values were provided; no much bigger clone lies one nucleotide off.

Libraries were built with multiplex PCR. The reads were generated on an Illumina HiSeq 2500. TCRbeta libraries were built by three rounds of nested PCR using primers (Table S4), following protocols modified from ARM-PCR. Before sequencing, PCR products of 200-500 bp were excised from the gel and purified with the QIAquick gel extraction kit. Regarding the original processing steps: Reads were cleaned using Trimmomatic, were merged into complete CDR3 sequences using FLASH, and were assigned to V(D)J germline segments using MiTCR. Clonal diversity was calculated as the inverse Simpson's index using VDJtools. In-frame sequences without a premature stop codon were defined as productive reads. TCRdb ran its own pipeline on the public reads, namely fastp trimming at Q25 and MiXCR clone calling, and kept in-frame beta chains. Each entry is one CDR3 protein sequence, shown with its most common DNA and genes. These V and J calls originate from TCRdb's pipeline instead of the authors' own analysis. The sample has 200,000 to 250,000 distinct CDR3 sequences on record, less than 80% of them singletons. The ten largest clones represent approximately 25% of the sample.

Bulk unsorted tissue served as the source for RNA extraction, and RNA quality was assessed using a NanoDrop ND-1000 and an Agilent 2100. The donors were newly diagnosed lung cancer patients admitted for thoracic surgery in China from August to November 2014 who had not received prior chemotherapy. The study excluded patients who had received radiotherapy or chemotherapy before or who had another cancer at the same time. Pieces of surgical tissue measuring roughly 1-2.2 cm3 were kept in RNAlater solution and held at -80 degrees C until needed. This receptor was identified in a man aged 55 to 70 with non-small cell lung cancer. Sequenced input: lung tumor tissue.

DNA sequence: TGCAGTGCTAAAAGGGAAAGGGAGATTGAAGCTTTCTTT. Protein translation: CSAKREREIEAFF. The rearrangement joined TRBV20-1 to TRBJ1-1; the D gene assignment is ambiguous. Taken from the germline V gene (reference sequence), the CDR1 and CDR2 loops are DFQATT and SNEGSKA. The trim is 4 bases for V and 7 bases for J, with a gap of 16 bases between the germline ends. The CDR3 sequence holds 13 residues, the cysteine and phenylalanine included. The kept DNA is CDR3 alone, 39 bases in frame from the first base.